A selection of T cell receptor beta chains follows, all from one sample in a study of CD8+ T cells in alopecia areata. This table comes from immunoSEQ multiplex PCR, and its TCRdb copy is limited to in-frame clones, with some not included. The top ten clones hold around 1.2% of a sample with hundreds of thousands of clones, around two thirds of them seen once. The sample was CD4+ T cells sorted from blood, taken at week 0. Receptors were obtained from a human donor with alopecia areata. The CDR3 runs from the conserved cysteine through the conserved F or W. The order of the fields is CDR3 protein, CDR3 DNA, J gene, D gene, V gene, clone size. A D gene is named only where the DNA matches it firmly. Not all rows give a size; the values are once, few, many and, for expanded clones, a class.

CDR3aa: CASSPQGLTYNEQFF; CDR3nt: TGCGCCAGCAGCCCACAGGGGCTAACCTACAATGAGCAGTTCTTC; j_gene: TRBJ2-1; d_gene: TRBD1; v_gene: TRBV5-1; abundance: .
CDR3aa: CASVAGTGYGYTF; CDR3nt: TGTGCCAGCGTGGCCGGGACAGGGTATGGCTACACCTTC; j_gene: TRBJ1-2; d_gene: TRBD1; v_gene: TRBV25-1; abundance: .
CDR3aa: CASSRDSTDTQYF; CDR3nt: TGTGCCAGCAGCCGCGACAGCACAGATACGCAGTATTTT; j_gene: TRBJ2-3; d_gene: .; v_gene: TRBV14; abundance: .
CDR3aa: CAISELNSPLHF; CDR3nt: TGTGCCATCAGTGAGCTCAATTCACCCCTCCACTTT; j_gene: TRBJ1-6; d_gene: .; v_gene: TRBV10-3; abundance: few
CDR3aa: CAWSVWRARETQYF; CDR3nt: TGTGCCTGGAGTGTCTGGAGGGCTAGGGAGACCCAGTACTTC; j_gene: TRBJ2-5; d_gene: .; v_gene: TRBV30; abundance: .
CDR3aa: CASSVDIGRATGELFF; CDR3nt: TGTGCCAGCAGCGTAGATATAGGGAGGGCGACCGGGGAGCTGTTTTTT; j_gene: TRBJ2-2; d_gene: TRBD2; v_gene: TRBV9; abundance: .
CDR3aa: CSVRTSALQETQYF; CDR3nt: TGCAGCGTCCGGACTAGCGCCCTACAAGAGACCCAGTACTTC; j_gene: TRBJ2-5; d_gene: TRBD2; v_gene: TRBV29-1; abundance: .
CDR3aa: CSVDPRAGETQYF; CDR3nt: TGCAGCGTTGATCCCAGGGCCGGCGAGACCCAGTACTTC; j_gene: TRBJ2-5; d_gene: .; v_gene: TRBV29-1; abundance: .
CDR3aa: CASSLGRVGGEQYF; CDR3nt: TGTGCCAGCAGCTTAGGCAGGGTAGGAGGCGAGCAGTACTTC; j_gene: TRBJ2-7; d_gene: .; v_gene: TRBV13; abundance: .
CDR3aa: CASSLATGNYEQYF; CDR3nt: TGCGCCAGCAGCTTGGCCACCGGGAACTACGAGCAGTACTTC; j_gene: TRBJ2-7; d_gene: .; v_gene: TRBV5-1; abundance: .
CDR3aa: CASSPLRLPLEEQFF; CDR3nt: TGTGCCAGCAGCCCTTTGAGACTCCCCTTGGAAGAGCAGTTCTTC; j_gene: TRBJ2-1; d_gene: .; v_gene: TRBV9; abundance: once
CDR3aa: CASRIGTAGNTIYF; CDR3nt: TGTGCCAGCAGGATTGGGACAGCTGGAAACACCATATATTTT; j_gene: TRBJ1-3; d_gene: TRBD1; v_gene: TRBV6-5; abundance: .
CDR3aa: CASALSGNTIYF; CDR3nt: TGTGCTAGTGCCCTTTCGGGAAACACCATATATTTT; j_gene: TRBJ1-3; d_gene: .; v_gene: TRBV12-5; abundance: .
CDR3aa: CAISEWLLTKQRLQETQYF; CDR3nt: TGTGCCATCAGTGAGTGGTTACTGACTAAACAGCGCCTACAAGAGACCCAGTACTTC; j_gene: TRBJ2-5; d_gene: .; v_gene: TRBV10-3; abundance: .
CDR3aa: CASSPDSKETQYF; CDR3nt: TGTGCCAGCAGCCCGGATAGCAAGGAGACCCAGTACTTC; j_gene: TRBJ2-5; d_gene: .; v_gene: TRBV5-4; abundance: .
CDR3aa: CSAKDLNTEAFF; CDR3nt: TGCAGCGCAAAAGACCTGAACACTGAAGCTTTCTTT; j_gene: TRBJ1-1; d_gene: .; v_gene: TRBV29-1; abundance: few
CDR3aa: CASSQATSGGANIETQYF; CDR3nt: TGTGCCAGCAGCCAAGCTACTAGCGGGGGGGCCAACATCGAGACCCAGTACTTC; j_gene: TRBJ2-5; d_gene: TRBD2; v_gene: TRBV14; abundance: .
CDR3aa: CASIQGNTGELFF; CDR3nt: TGTGCCAGCATACAGGGAAACACCGGGGAGCTGTTTTTT; j_gene: TRBJ2-2; d_gene: .; v_gene: TRBV6-5; abundance: .